This T cell receptor beta chain was sequenced in a study of blood T cell repertoires in COVID-19. Study summary: Acute and convalescent COVID-19 samples came from the United States, Italy and Spain. PBMCs, B-cell-depleted T cells, or T cells provided the cDNA or gDNA that made up the material.

In the original processing: Reference gene primer amplification in the assay estimated nucleated cell counts. Libraries were prepared by immunoSEQ multiplex PCR; TCRdb keeps only in-frame clonotypes and omits some of them. V and J calls and clone size are those listed in that table; D and trimming were worked out from the DNA. The sample has approximately 200,000 clones; around 83% are singletons. The ends lost 3 bases at V and 2 bases at J; junction bases unmatched: 13. Per the germline V gene, CDR1 is SGHDT and CDR2 is YYEEEE. The CDR3 spans 17 residues. The source of this sequence is a woman in her forties or fifties with acute or convalescent COVID-19. The V and J genes are TRBV5-6 and TRBJ2-7, with TRBD2 matching over 8 bases. The sample was peripheral blood. The chain's CDR3 is CASSSTLDGAGAYEQYF. The CDR3 DNA is TGTGCCAGCAGCTCCACGCTAGATGGAGCGGGGGCCTACGAGCAGTACTTC.